This TCR beta chain was profiled in a study of blood T cells in healthy people across ages. This clonotype was found a few times. A second about 7 to 11 cycle PCR used barcoded and J-beta primers. TCRdb recomputed calls from the 5' RACE reads with MiXCR, one row per CDR3 protein. The sample has about 680,000 distinct CDR3 sequences, 49% seen once; the top ten hold roughly 31%. The CDR3 is 12 amino acids. Trimming cost V 4 bases and J 7 bases, with 13 bases left between them. In germline, CDR1 is SQVTM, CDR2 ANQGSEA. The chain recombines TRBV29-1 with TRBJ2-5; D gene unclear. The TCR originated in a woman between 55 and 75 years old in good health. Sequencing input: blood. The CDR3, as DNA: TGCAGCGTTGTTCTGGGCTTCGGGACCCAGTACTTC. Its translation is CSVVLGFGTQYF.